This T cell receptor beta chain appears in the sequencing data of a study of cytomegalovirus exposure and HLA in healthy donors. Study-level results: The authors judged a highly shared variant cluster likely a sequencing artifact. Several of the most significant clusters appeared, in a later analysis, to be linked to common viral pathogens.

V lost 1 base, J lost 0 bases, and 21 bases lay in between. The CDR3 consists of 19 residues. Germline loops: CDR1 MNHNS, CDR2 SASEGT. PCR primers comprised 60 Vbeta and 13 Jbeta primers. The table came from immunoSEQ multiplex PCR; TCRdb's copy has only in-frame clones and leaves some out. Of approximately 220,000 clones in the sample, around 79% are singletons; the top ten hold around 2%. Notes on this clone: Antigen specificity is unknown.

The sequencing sample was made of PBMCs. The TCR was taken from a man younger than 35 in good health and CMV-seronegative. The J gene is TRBJ1-1, the V gene TRBV6-1; no definite D call. The chain's CDR3 is CASSEDVDNRWWMNTEAFF. The CDR3 bases are TGTGCCAGCAGTGAAGACGTCGACAACCGATGGTGGATGAACACTGAAGCTTTCTTT.